Shown below are 18 T cell receptor beta chains from a single sample sequenced in a study of post-analysis software for immune sequencing data. Antigen specificity for these receptors is unknown. The TCR beta cDNA libraries contained unique molecular identifiers. Via MiXCR, TCRdb re-called the PCR reads, giving one row per CDR3 protein. Of 750,000 to 950,000 distinct CDR3 sequences listed, about 57% are singletons. Notes on the study in general: Patients carried 5 or 6 TRBV segments more frequently than controls did, and TRBV5-6, TRBV5-1 and TRBV20-1 were among them.

The sample taken for sequencing was blood. These receptors originate from a girl between 5 and 17 years old with multiple sclerosis.

V usage is TRBV4-1 and J usage is TRBJ2-3, with 10 positions matching TRBD2. In germline, CDR1 is MGHRA, CDR2 YSYEKL. J was trimmed by 13 bases and V by 2 bases; bases with no gene match: 18. The CDR3 loop spans 17 amino acids. The CDR3 spells CASSQTATSGFRSGEYF. The CDR3 DNA reads as TGCGCCAGCAGCCAAACCGCGACTAGCGGGTTTCGCTCAGGGGAGTATTTT.

In its sample, this clonotype was seen a few times. At one end the junction does not follow the germline gene, possibly because of a read error. This chain links TRBV3-1 with TRBJ2-1; 10 nucleotides line up with TRBD1. CDR3 length: 17 amino acids. CDR1 is LGHDT, CDR2 YNNKEL, per germline (reference sequence). CDR3 nucleotides: TGTGTCAGCAGCCAAACCGGGACAGGGGACTTCTACAATGAGCAGTTCTTC. Translated: CVSSQTGTGDFYNEQFF.

This clonotype was detected ten times or more. The V gene is TRBV10-2, the J gene TRBJ2-7; 8 nucleotides line up with TRBD1. The CDR3 contains 14 residues. Germline CDR1 WSHSY, CDR2 SAAADI. The junction had 6 bases not matched to a gene; V was cut back by 6 bases and J by 2 bases. This chain's CDR3 is CASRVQQGAYEQYF. The CDR3 DNA reads TGCGCCAGCAGAGTCCAACAGGGGGCCTACGAGCAGTACTTC.

The V call is TRBV29-1, the J call TRBJ2-1, with a tentative D call TRBD1 (6 bases). The V gene's germline CDR1 is SQVTM and CDR2 ANQGSEA. The V and J ends lost 1 base and 0 bases respectively, with 19 bases between them. The CDR3 contains 18 residues. The CDR3 DNA sequence: TGCAGCGTTGAAGCACTAAACCGACAGGCCCGCTCCTACAATGAGCAGTTCTTC. Translating it yields CSVEALNRQARSYNEQFF.

The chain recombines TRBV18 with TRBJ2-1, with no clear D. The CDR3 is made up of 15 amino acids. Germline lookup yields CDR1 KGHSH and CDR2 LQKENI. Between the trimmed V and J ends, which lost 2 bases and 5 bases, there was a span of 13 bases. The CDR3 region has the DNA TGTGCCAGCTCACCATTTAACAGTCTTGACAATGAGCAGTTCTTC. Protein: CASSPFNSLDNEQFF. The whole variable domain, filled in from reference TRBV18 and TRBJ2-1, reads NAGVMQNPRHLVRRRGQEARLRCSPMKGHSHVYWYRQLPEEGLKFMVYLQKENIIDESGMPKERFSAEFPKEGPSILRIQQVVRGDSAAYFCASSPFNSLDNEQFFGPGTRLTVL.

V gene TRBV11-2 combines with J gene TRBJ2-7; D assignment may be TRBD1 or TRBD2 (6 bases each). V shed 6 bases and J shed 0 bases, with 18 bases lying between them. The CDR3 spans 16 residues. Germline-derived CDR1 and CDR2 are SGHAT and FQNNGV. CDR3 loop: CASRSPGAGRSYEQYF. DNA of the CDR3: TGTGCCAGCAGATCACCAGGGGCGGGGCGCTCCTACGAGCAGTACTTC. Full variable domain (remainder filled in from reference TRBV11-2 and TRBJ2-7): EAGVAQSPRYKIIEKRQSVAFWCNPISGHATLYWYQQILGQGPKLLIQFQNNGVVDDSQLPKDRFSAERLKGVDSTLKIQPAKLEDSAVYLCASRSPGAGRSYEQYFGPGTRLTVT.

This clonotype was observed once. The gene calls are TRBV29-1 and TRBJ2-3; 10 bases fit TRBD2. V was clipped by 7 bases and J by 7 bases; unmatched bases: 8. This CDR3 is 13 amino acids long. Germline-derived CDR1 and CDR2 are SQVTM and ANQGSEA. CDR3 amino acids: CSASGRAGNTQYF. CDR3 bases: TGCAGCGCCAGCGGGAGGGCCGGTAATACGCAGTATTTT.

This clonotype was counted many times. The rearrangement links TRBV30 to TRBJ2-7; no clear D. Per germline, CDR1 GTSNPN and CDR2 SVGIG (reference sequence). The length of the CDR3 is 12 residues. V was trimmed by 4 bases and J by 2 bases, leaving 9 bases between them. This chain's CDR3 is CAWTQRPYEQYF. The DNA of the CDR3 is TGTGCCTGGACACAGAGACCCTACGAGCAGTACTTC.

This clonotype came up once. This chain uses TRBV7-9 with TRBJ2-4; 10 bases align to TRBD2. The J call could be wrong; TRBJ2-7 is a better fit for the DNA end. Per germline, CDR1 SEHNR and CDR2 FQNEAQ (reference sequence). This CDR3 is 15 amino acids long. Written as DNA, the CDR3 is TGTGCCAGCAGCAACCAGCGGGAGGGCCTTTACGAGCAGTACTTC. It encodes CASSNQREGLYEQYF.

V gene TRBV25-1 combines with J gene TRBJ2-4; TRBD1 aligns across 11 bases. The J call may be in error: the DNA end matches TRBJ2-5 better. From germline, CDR1 is MGHDK and CDR2 SYGVNS. The CDR3 sequence is 16 residues long. CDR3 region: CASSELGQGAKETQYF. The DNA of the CDR3 is TGTGCCAGCAGTGAGCTAGGACAGGGGGCGAAAGAGACCCAGTACTTC.

V usage is TRBV12-3 or TRBV12-4 and J usage is TRBJ1-5; no reliable D call. CDR3 length: 12 amino acids. Trimming took 8 bases from V and 2 from J, leaving 7 bases between them. CDR3 region: CASGWGNQPQHF. CDR3 in DNA: TGTGCCAGCGGGTGGGGCAATCAGCCCCAGCATTTT.

The sample holds a few counts of this clonotype. This sequence joins TRBV20-1 and TRBJ1-3; D is ambiguous. The CDR3 extends over 14 amino acids. V was pared by 3 bases and J by 0 bases, with 9 bases between. Per germline, CDR1 DFQATT and CDR2 SNEGSKA (reference sequence). As DNA, the CDR3 is TGCAGTGCTAGCCCCGGGCCCTCTGGAAACACCATATATTTT. It encodes CSASPGPSGNTIYF.

This clonotype has a handful of counts. V gene TRBV20-1 combines with J gene TRBJ1-2; D is uncertain. CDR1 is DFQATT, CDR2 SNEGSKA, per germline (reference sequence). CDR3 length: 14 amino acids. V was pared by 6 bases and J by 1 base, with 15 bases between. The CDR3 protein is CSAKMVGHNYGYTF. DNA for the CDR3: TGCAGTGCCAAGATGGTTGGGCATAACTATGGCTACACCTTC.

CDR3 sequence (DNA): TGCGCCAGCAGCGAACAGGGGTTTAGCGAGCAGTACTTC. This gives the protein CASSEQGFSEQYF. The genes are TRBV5-1 and TRBJ2-7; TRBD1 aligns across 7 bases. J lost 6 bases, V lost 4 bases, and 7 bases had no gene match. The germline CDR1 and CDR2 sequences are SGHRS and YFSETQ. The CDR3 runs to 13 residues.

This clonotype was counted once. This chain joins TRBV6-5 and TRBJ1-5; the D is unclear. Germline V gene sequence: CDR1 MNHEY, CDR2 SVGAGI. V was shortened by 6 bases and J by 0 bases, with 12 bases between the two germline ends. This CDR3 is built from 15 residues. The CDR3 protein is CASRPLGYSNQPQHF. CDR3 nucleotides: TGTGCCAGCAGACCTTTGGGGTATAGCAATCAGCCCCAGCATTTT.

The V gene is TRBV6-6, the J gene TRBJ1-2, with a weak D call TRBD1 (5 bases). From germline, CDR1 is MNHNY and CDR2 SVGAGI (reference sequence). The CDR3 loop spans 14 amino acids. The V end was cut by 2 bases, the J end by 6 bases, with 13 bases between. The CDR3 DNA reads as TGTGCCAGCAGTTACCACTCAGGGAACCATGGCTACACCTTC. Translation: CASSYHSGNHGYTF.

J is TRBJ1-5 and V is TRBV15, with D unclear. The V end lost 0 bases, the J end lost 6 bases, and 6 bases lay between the germline ends. The CDR3 loop spans 13 amino acids. Germline V gives CDR1 LNHNV, CDR2 YYDKDF (reference sequence). The CDR3: CATSRDLVQPQHF. The CDR3 DNA is TGTGCCACCAGCAGAGATTTGGTTCAGCCCCAGCATTTT.

This chain uses TRBV5-1 with TRBJ2-5; possibly TRBD1 or TRBD2 for D (6 bases each). CDR1 and CDR2 from the germline V gene are SGHRS and YFSETQ. Trimming took off 2 bases at V and 4 bases at J, with 18 bases between the two ends. The CDR3 length is 16 residues. The CDR3 bases are TGCGCCAGCAGCTTTAGGGGGGAGTGGATCCCAGAGACCCAGTACTTC. It encodes CASSFRGEWIPETQYF.